This T cell receptor (beta chain) was found in a study of blood T cell repertoires in COVID-19. Study summary: Samples came from the United States, Italy and Spain, spanning acute and convalescent COVID-19. PBMCs, B-cell-depleted T cells, or T cells were the source of the cDNA or gDNA that made up the material.

As processed by the authors: Estimates of nucleated cell counts were drawn from the amplification of reference gene primers. The data were produced by immunoSEQ multiplex PCR, yet TCRdb's version contains in-frame clones alone and is incomplete. V and J calls and clone size are as listed in that table; D and trimming were resolved from the DNA. The profile shows roughly 59,000 clones, under 80% of them singletons. This CDR3 contains 21 residues. In germline, CDR1 is SQVTM, CDR2 ANQGSEA. With V trimmed by 4 bases and J by 0 bases, 22 bases remained unmatched. This clone was recorded a few times. The chain couples TRBV29-1 to TRBJ2-1, with 9 positions matching TRBD2. The sample consisted of peripheral blood. The clonotype was recovered from a human donor in a cohort sampled during active COVID-19. The CDR3 is CSVGLGQGRPSGTSSYNEQFF. CDR3 nucleotides: TGCAGCGTTGGTTTAGGGCAGGGTAGGCCTAGCGGGACCAGCTCCTACAATGAGCAGTTCTTC.